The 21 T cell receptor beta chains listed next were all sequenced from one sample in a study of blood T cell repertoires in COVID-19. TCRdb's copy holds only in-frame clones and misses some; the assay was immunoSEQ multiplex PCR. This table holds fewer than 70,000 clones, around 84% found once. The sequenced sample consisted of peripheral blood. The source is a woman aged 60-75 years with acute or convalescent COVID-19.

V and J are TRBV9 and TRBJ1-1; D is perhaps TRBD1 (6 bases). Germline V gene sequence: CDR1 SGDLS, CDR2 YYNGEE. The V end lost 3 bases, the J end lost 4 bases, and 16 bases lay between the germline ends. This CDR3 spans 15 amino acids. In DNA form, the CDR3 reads TGTGCCAGCAGCGCCCGCCGGGACATGGGCACTGAAGCTTTCTTT. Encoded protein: CASSARRDMGTEAFF.

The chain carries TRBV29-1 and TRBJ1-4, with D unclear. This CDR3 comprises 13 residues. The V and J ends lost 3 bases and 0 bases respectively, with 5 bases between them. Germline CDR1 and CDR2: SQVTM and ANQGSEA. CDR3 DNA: TGCAGCGTTGACAGCGCAACTAATGAAAAACTGTTTTTT. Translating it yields CSVDSATNEKLFF.

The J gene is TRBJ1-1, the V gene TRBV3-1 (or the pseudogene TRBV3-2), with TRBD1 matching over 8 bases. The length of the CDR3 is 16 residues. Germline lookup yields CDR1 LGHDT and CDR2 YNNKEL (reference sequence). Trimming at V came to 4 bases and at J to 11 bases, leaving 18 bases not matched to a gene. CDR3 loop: CASSPPRAQGVGGAFF. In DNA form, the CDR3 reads TGTGCCAGCAGCCCTCCTAGGGCACAGGGGGTAGGTGGGGCTTTCTTT.

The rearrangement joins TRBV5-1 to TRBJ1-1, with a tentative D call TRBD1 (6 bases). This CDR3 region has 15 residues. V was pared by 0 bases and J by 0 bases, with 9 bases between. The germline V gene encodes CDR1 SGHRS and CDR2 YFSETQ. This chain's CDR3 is CASSLVQGLNTEAFF. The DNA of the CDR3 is TGCGCCAGCAGCTTGGTACAGGGATTGAACACTGAAGCTTTCTTT.

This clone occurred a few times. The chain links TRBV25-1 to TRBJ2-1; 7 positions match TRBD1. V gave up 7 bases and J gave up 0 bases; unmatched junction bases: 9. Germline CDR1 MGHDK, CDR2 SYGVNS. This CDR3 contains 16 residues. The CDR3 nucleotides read TGTGCCAGCAAATATCGGGACAGTGTCTCCTACAATGAGCAGTTCTTC. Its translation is CASKYRDSVSYNEQFF.

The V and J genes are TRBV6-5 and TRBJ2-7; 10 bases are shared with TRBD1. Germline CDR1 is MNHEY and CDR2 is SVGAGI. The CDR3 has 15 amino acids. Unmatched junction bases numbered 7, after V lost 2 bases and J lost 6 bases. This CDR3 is CASSYDRTGGLEQYF. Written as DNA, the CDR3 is TGTGCCAGCAGTTACGATAGGACAGGGGGTCTCGAGCAGTACTTC.

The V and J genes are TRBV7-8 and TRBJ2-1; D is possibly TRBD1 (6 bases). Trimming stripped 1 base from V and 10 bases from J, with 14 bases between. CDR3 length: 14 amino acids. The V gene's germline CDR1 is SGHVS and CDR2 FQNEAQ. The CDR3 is CASSLVRDKGEQFF. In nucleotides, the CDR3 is TGTGCCAGCAGCTTAGTACGGGACAAGGGAGAGCAGTTCTTC.

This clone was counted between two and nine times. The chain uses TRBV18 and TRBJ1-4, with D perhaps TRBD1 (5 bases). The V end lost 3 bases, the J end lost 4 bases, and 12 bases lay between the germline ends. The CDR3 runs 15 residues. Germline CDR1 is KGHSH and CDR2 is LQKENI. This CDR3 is CASSPDTGGNEKLFF. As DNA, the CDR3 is TGTGCCAGCTCACCTGACACGGGGGGTAATGAAAAACTGTTTTTT.

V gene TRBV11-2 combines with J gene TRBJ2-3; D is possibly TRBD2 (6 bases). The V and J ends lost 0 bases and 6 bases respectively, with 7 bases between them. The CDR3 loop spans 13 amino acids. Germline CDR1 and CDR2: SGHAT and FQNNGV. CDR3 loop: CASSLDRGDTQYF. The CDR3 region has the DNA TGTGCCAGCAGCTTAGATCGGGGGGATACGCAGTATTTT.

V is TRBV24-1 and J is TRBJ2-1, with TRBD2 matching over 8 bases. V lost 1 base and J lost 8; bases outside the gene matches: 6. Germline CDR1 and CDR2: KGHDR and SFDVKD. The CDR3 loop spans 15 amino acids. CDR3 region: CATSDLYGGAYEQFF. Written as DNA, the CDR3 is TGTGCCACCAGTGATTTATACGGGGGGGCCTATGAGCAGTTCTTC.

DNA for the CDR3: TGTGCCAGCACCCCCACAACTAGCTTCTACAATGAGCAGTTCTTC. Residues: CASTPTTSFYNEQFF. The chain joins TRBV6-6 to TRBJ2-1, with D possibly TRBD2 on 6 matching bases. This CDR3 has 15 amino acids. V lost 7 bases to trimming and J lost 3 bases, with 16 bases between them. CDR1 and CDR2 (germline): MNHNY, SVGAGI (reference sequence).

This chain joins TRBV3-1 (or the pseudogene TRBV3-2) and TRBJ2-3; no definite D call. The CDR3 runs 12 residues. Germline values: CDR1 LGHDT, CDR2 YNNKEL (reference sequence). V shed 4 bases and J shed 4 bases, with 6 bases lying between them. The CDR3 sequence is CASSRVPDTQYF. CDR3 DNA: TGTGCCAGCAGCCGAGTACCAGATACGCAGTATTTT.

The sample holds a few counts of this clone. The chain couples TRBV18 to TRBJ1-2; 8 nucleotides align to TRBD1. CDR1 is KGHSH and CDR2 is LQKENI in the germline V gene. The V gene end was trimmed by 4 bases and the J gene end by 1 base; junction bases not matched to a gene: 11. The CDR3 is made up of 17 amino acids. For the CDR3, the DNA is TGTGCCAGCTCACGCCCAGGTGGACAGGGCCTTAACTATGGCTACACCTTC. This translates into CASSRPGGQGLNYGYTF.

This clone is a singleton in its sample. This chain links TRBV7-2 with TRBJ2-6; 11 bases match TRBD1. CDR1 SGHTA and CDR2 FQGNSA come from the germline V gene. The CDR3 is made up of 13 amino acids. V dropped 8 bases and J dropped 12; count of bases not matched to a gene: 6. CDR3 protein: CASGTGGTSVLTF. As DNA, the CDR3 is TGTGCCAGCGGGACAGGGGGTACCAGCGTCCTGACTTTC.

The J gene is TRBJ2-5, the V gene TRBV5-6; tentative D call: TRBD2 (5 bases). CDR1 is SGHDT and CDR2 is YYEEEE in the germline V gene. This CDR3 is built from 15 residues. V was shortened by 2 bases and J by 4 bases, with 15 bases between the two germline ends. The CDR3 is CASSFGGPLGETQYF. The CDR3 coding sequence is TGTGCCAGCAGCTTTGGCGGGCCACTGGGAGAGACCCAGTACTTC.

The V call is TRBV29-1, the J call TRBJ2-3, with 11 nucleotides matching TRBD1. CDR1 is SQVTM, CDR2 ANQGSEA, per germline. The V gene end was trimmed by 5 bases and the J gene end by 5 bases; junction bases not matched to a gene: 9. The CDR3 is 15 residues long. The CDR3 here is CSVSGQGAGGDTQYF. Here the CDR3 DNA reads TGCAGCGTTTCAGGACAGGGGGCCGGTGGAGATACGCAGTATTTT.

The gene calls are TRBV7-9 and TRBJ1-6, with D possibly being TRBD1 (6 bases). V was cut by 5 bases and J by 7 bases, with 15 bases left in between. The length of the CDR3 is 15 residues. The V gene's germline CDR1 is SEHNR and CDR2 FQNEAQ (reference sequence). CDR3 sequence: CASSAGAGENSPLHF. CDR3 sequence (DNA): TGTGCCAGCAGCGCGGGGGCAGGTGAAAATTCACCCCTCCACTTT.

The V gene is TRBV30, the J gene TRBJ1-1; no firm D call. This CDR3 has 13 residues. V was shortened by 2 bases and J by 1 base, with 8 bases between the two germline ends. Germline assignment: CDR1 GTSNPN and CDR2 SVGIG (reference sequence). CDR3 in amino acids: CAWSKTQNTEAFF. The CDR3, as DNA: TGTGCCTGGAGTAAAACACAGAACACTGAAGCTTTCTTT. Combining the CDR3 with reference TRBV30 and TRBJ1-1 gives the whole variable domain SQTIHQWPATLVQPVGSPLSLECTVEGTSNPNLYWYRQAAGRGLQLLFYSVGIGQISSEVPQNLSASRPQDRQFILSSKKLLLSDSGFYLCAWSKTQNTEAFFGQGTRLTVV.

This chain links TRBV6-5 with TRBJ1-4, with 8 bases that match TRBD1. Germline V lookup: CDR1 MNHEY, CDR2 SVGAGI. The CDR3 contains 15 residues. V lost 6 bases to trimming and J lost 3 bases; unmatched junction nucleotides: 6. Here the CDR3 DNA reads TGTGCCAGCAGCCCAGGACAGGGATCTAATGAAAAACTGTTTTTT. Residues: CASSPGQGSNEKLFF.

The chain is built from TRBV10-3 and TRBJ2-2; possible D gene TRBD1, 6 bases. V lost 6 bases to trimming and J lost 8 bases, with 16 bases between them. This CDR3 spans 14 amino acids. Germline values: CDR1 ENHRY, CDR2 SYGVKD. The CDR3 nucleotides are TGTGCCATCAGCGAAACAGGGTCGCTGGGGGAGCTGTTTTTT. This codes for CAISETGSLGELFF.

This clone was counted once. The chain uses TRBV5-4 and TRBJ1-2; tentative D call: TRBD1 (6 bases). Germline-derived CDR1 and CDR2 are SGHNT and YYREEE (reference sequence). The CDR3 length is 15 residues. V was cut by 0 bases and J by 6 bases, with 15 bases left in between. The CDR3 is CASSLDAGEGHGYTF. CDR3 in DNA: TGTGCCAGCAGCTTGGATGCAGGGGAGGGGCATGGCTACACCTTC.